These T cell receptor beta chains were read from a single sample in a study of human versus mouse CDR3 diversity and MHC coevolution. Some clones are missing from TCRdb's copy, which holds only in-frame ones; the method was immunoSEQ multiplex PCR. The sample lists some 80,000 clones; roughly 92% were seen once. Sequenced sample: naive CD4+ T cells from blood. All receptors come from a person aged 25 to 69 in good health. Each CDR3 is given with its conserved first and last residue. The order of the fields is J gene, clone size, D gene, V gene, CDR3 protein, CDR3 DNA. D genes are given only for firm matches. A row's size may be missing; if present it is once, few, many or a size class.

TRBJ1-2 | NA | TRBD1 | TRBV19 | CASSIDVQGPTTMRGYTF | TGTGCCAGTAGTATAGATGTACAGGGGCCTACAACTATGCGCGGCTACACCTTC
TRBJ1-1 | NA | NA | TRBV5-1 | CASRTSLNTEAFF | TGCGCCAGCCGAACTAGCCTGAACACTGAAGCTTTCTTT
TRBJ2-3 | NA | TRBD2 | TRBV18 | CASSPLAGARTDTQYF | TGTGCCAGCTCACCCCTAGCGGGGGCCCGGACAGATACGCAGTATTTT
TRBJ1-4 | few | TRBD1 | TRBV10-3 | CASSGQRVEKLFF | TGTGCCAGCTCGGGACAGCGTGTTGAAAAACTGTTTTTT
TRBJ2-7 | NA | TRBD2 | TRBV5-1 | CASSYSGTSGYEQYF | TGCGCCAGCAGCTACTCCGGGACTAGCGGATACGAGCAGTACTTC
TRBJ1-6 | NA | NA | TRBV5-1 | CASSSSQGRDSPLHF | TGCGCCAGCAGCTCTTCACAGGGACGGGATTCACCCCTCCACTTT
TRBJ2-7 | once | TRBD1 | TRBV6-5 | CASSFPQGAVYEQYF | TGTGCCAGCAGTTTCCCACAGGGGGCGGTTTACGAGCAGTACTTC
TRBJ1-3 | NA | NA | TRBV7-9 | CASSRSLGPGNTIYF | TGTGCCAGCAGCCGGTCACTGGGCCCTGGAAACACCATATATTTT
TRBJ2-5 | NA | TRBD2 | TRBV7-6 | CASSLFGSSGGASETQYF | TGTGCCAGCAGCTTATTCGGGAGTAGCGGGGGGGCTTCGGAGACCCAGTACTTC
TRBJ1-1 | NA | TRBD1 | TRBV6-1 | CASRGQGSTEAFF | TGTGCCAGCAGGGGACAGGGTTCGACTGAAGCTTTCTTT
TRBJ1-1 | NA | NA | TRBV19 | CASSIDRVGGTEAFF | TGTGCCAGTAGTATAGATCGGGTAGGGGGCACTGAAGCTTTCTTT
TRBJ2-5 | NA | NA | TRBV25-1 | CASSEGWARRETQYF | TGTGCCAGCAGTGAAGGGTGGGCCCGAAGGGAGACCCAGTACTTC
TRBJ1-2 | NA | NA | TRBV29-1 | CSVNQGADYGYTF | TGCAGCGTTAACCAAGGGGCGGACTATGGCTACACCTTC
TRBJ2-7 | NA | NA | TRBV27 | CASSLSVRQVGAPYEQYF | TGTGCCAGCAGTTTATCTGTGCGACAGGTGGGGGCACCCTACGAGCAGTACTTC
TRBJ2-3 | NA | TRBD1 | TRBV5-4 | CASSRPGQATDTQYF | TGTGCCAGCAGCCGGCCGGGACAGGCGACAGATACGCAGTATTTT
TRBJ2-1 | NA | TRBD1 | TRBV9 | CASSALVTGNEQFF | TGTGCCAGCAGCGCCCTTGTGACAGGGAATGAGCAGTTCTTC